This T cell receptor beta chain was recovered during a study of T-cell reconstitution after alpha-beta-depleted transplantation in children. Findings of the study overall: It was newly produced T cells that mostly accounted for T-cell counts and diversity one year after transplant. Surviving recipient T cells and thymic progenitors underlay high day-60 TCRbeta diversity in some patients. Roughly two months post-transplant, alpha-beta T cells reportedly originated from several hundred graft clones that had expanded.

Molecular barcoding with unique molecular identifiers was used for the TCRbeta library. TCRdb re-called the PCR reads through MiXCR, storing one row per CDR3 protein. The sample lists around 270,000 distinct CDR3 sequences; around 10% were seen once. CDR3 size: 17 residues. Germline CDR1 and CDR2: SGHDT and YYEEEE. V was clipped by 5 bases and J by 0 bases, with 18 bases between them. This clonotype was recorded many times. The target antigen is unknown. The chain uses TRBV5-6 and TRBJ2-1; the D gene could be TRBD1 or TRBD2 (5 bases each). The sequence was obtained from a boy under three years old with acute myeloid leukemia, due to receive a stem cell transplant. The specimen comprised PBMCs, sampled before TCRalphabeta/CD19-depleted stem cell transplant. The chain's CDR3 is CASRATWDAPSYNEQFF. In nucleotides, the CDR3 is TGTGCCAGCAGGGCGACGTGGGACGCCCCCTCCTACAATGAGCAGTTCTTC.